The 17 T cell receptor beta chains presented below share a single source sample, sequenced in a study of OX40 agonist ivuxolimab in advanced cancers. Profiled with immunoSEQ multiplex PCR; TCRdb holds only in-frame clones, not every one. This table holds around 100,000 clones, 89% found once. This specimen was CD4+ or CD8+ T cells sorted from blood, taken in a trial of the OX40 agonist ivuxolimab. These receptors originate from an adult with an advanced solid tumor such as melanoma, head and neck, liver or kidney cancer.

CDR3 coding DNA: TGTGCCAGCAGCTTATTTTTGCGAGTGTCTGGAAACACCATATATTTT. As protein: CASSLFLRVSGNTIYF. The chain links TRBV7-8 to TRBJ1-3; D call uncertain. The CDR3 runs 16 residues. Germline values: CDR1 SGHVS, CDR2 FQNEAQ. Deletions cut 2 bases from V and 1 base from J, with 12 bases between.

The chain recombines TRBV13 with TRBJ2-7, with 9 positions matching TRBD2. The V gene's germline CDR1 is PRHDT and CDR2 FYEKMQ (reference sequence). The CDR3 contains 15 residues. Losses at the gene ends were 5 bases for V and 2 bases for J; bases not matched to a gene: 7. CDR3: CASSPPGGRAYEQYF. The CDR3 bases are TGTGCCAGCAGCCCCCCGGGCGGGAGGGCCTACGAGCAGTACTTC.

This sequence joins TRBV19 and TRBJ1-2; the D is unclear. The V gene's germline CDR1 is LNHDA and CDR2 SQIVND (reference sequence). The CDR3 runs to 14 residues. V lost 6 bases and J lost 0, with 11 bases in between. DNA for the CDR3: TGTGCCAGTAGCGCCTGGGGATCTAACTATGGCTACACCTTC. It translates to CASSAWGSNYGYTF.

The chain has TRBV9 and TRBJ1-3; D is unclear. The CDR3 extends over 15 amino acids. Germline V gives CDR1 SGDLS, CDR2 YYNGEE. V dropped 4 bases and J dropped 1 base, with 12 bases sitting between them. CDR3 sequence (DNA): TGTGCCAGCAGCTCCCAGTCTGCTTCTGGAAACACCATATATTTT. It codes for CASSSQSASGNTIYF.

The chain has TRBV4-3 and TRBJ2-7, with D possibly called TRBD1 or TRBD2 (5 bases each). Between the trimmed V and J ends, which lost 6 bases and 1 base, there was a span of 13 bases. This CDR3 is 14 amino acids long. The germline gives CDR1 LGHNA, CDR2 YSLEER. Written as DNA, the CDR3 is TGCGCCAGCAGTTTGGGGGAGAGGTCCTACGAGCAGTACTTC. Amino acid sequence: CASSLGERSYEQYF.

The CDR3 DNA sequence: TGTGCCAGCAGAGAGAGCGGGACCTACGAGCAGTACTTC. As protein: CASRESGTYEQYF. The V gene is TRBV11-2, the J gene TRBJ2-7; TRBD2 agrees at 7 bases. V shed 6 bases, J shed 2 bases, and the junction held 4 bases outside the gene matches. CDR1 and CDR2 (germline): SGHAT, FQNNGV. The CDR3 loop spans 13 amino acids.

V usage is TRBV5-1 and J usage is TRBJ2-1; D not resolved. The V end lost 5 bases, the J end lost 6 bases, and 12 bases lay between the germline ends. This CDR3 has 13 residues. The germline gives CDR1 SGHRS, CDR2 YFSETQ. Here the CDR3 reads CASSSAKPNEQFF. The CDR3 DNA is TGCGCCAGCAGTTCGGCCAAGCCCAATGAGCAGTTCTTC.

This clone was detected once. The rearrangement uses TRBV27 and TRBJ1-1, with a weak D call TRBD1 (6 bases). Trimming left V 4 bases short and J 4 bases short, with 13 bases between. CDR1 MNHEY and CDR2 SMNVEV come from the germline V gene (reference sequence). This CDR3 comprises 14 residues. The CDR3 DNA reads TGTGCCAGCAGTTCGTCAGGGGTCACCACTGAAGCTTTCTTT. Its translation is CASSSSGVTTEAFF.

The J gene is TRBJ2-2, the V gene TRBV30; TRBD2 matches 9 bases. Germline-derived CDR1 and CDR2 are GTSNPN and SVGIG (reference sequence). The CDR3 has 16 amino acids. The trim removed 1 base at V and 6 bases at J, leaving 9 bases unmatched. CDR3 loop: CAWSESSGRFSGELFF. The CDR3 nucleotides are TGTGCCTGGAGTGAGAGTAGCGGGAGATTCTCCGGGGAGCTGTTTTTT.

This clone has only one observation. The chain joins TRBV5-1 to TRBJ2-7; 7 positions agree with TRBD1. Germline lookup yields CDR1 SGHRS and CDR2 YFSETQ. The CDR3 runs 14 residues. The ends lost 6 bases at V and 7 bases at J; junction bases unmatched: 13. Here the CDR3 DNA reads TGCGCCAGCACCCCGACAGGGCCACAGGGTGAGCAGTACTTC. Its translation: CASTPTGPQGEQYF.

The rearrangement links TRBV6-5 to TRBJ1-1; a weak D match, TRBD1 (6 bases). The V and J ends lost 7 bases and 1 base respectively, with 13 bases between them. This CDR3 has 14 residues. In germline, CDR1 is MNHEY, CDR2 SVGAGI. Written as DNA, the CDR3 is TGTGCCAGCATCGAACAGGGAGGGAACACTGAAGCTTTCTTT. Protein product: CASIEQGGNTEAFF.

The V and J genes are TRBV18 and TRBJ1-2; 8 bases fit TRBD1. The ends lost 5 bases at V and 7 bases at J; junction bases unmatched: 12. CDR1 KGHSH and CDR2 LQKENI come from the germline V gene. The CDR3 consists of 15 residues. The CDR3 reads CASSVSGQAASGYTF. The CDR3 DNA is TGTGCCAGCTCAGTCTCGGGACAGGCTGCGAGTGGCTACACCTTC.

This clone is medium-sized (0.01 to 0.1%) by share. This chain uses TRBV7-2 with TRBJ1-2; D is perhaps TRBD1 (5 bases). Germline-derived CDR1 and CDR2 are SGHTA and FQGNSA. Deletions cut 4 bases from V and 0 bases from J, with 15 bases between. There are 16 residues in the CDR3. The CDR3, as DNA: TGTGCCAGCAGCTCCCCGGGGGGTATAGCTAACTATGGCTACACCTTC. It translates to CASSSPGGIANYGYTF.

V gene TRBV6-1 combines with J gene TRBJ1-4; D gene unclear. The V end lost 2 bases, the J end lost 4 bases, and 8 bases lay between the germline ends. Germline V gene sequence: CDR1 MNHNS, CDR2 SASEGT. CDR3 length: 14 residues. The CDR3 nucleotides are TGTGCCAGCAGTGAATCCCGGGATAATGAAAAACTGTTTTTT. Residues: CASSESRDNEKLFF.

The chain carries TRBV5-5 and TRBJ2-2; D is undetermined. This CDR3 spans 13 amino acids. The germline V gene encodes CDR1 SGHKS and CDR2 YYEKEE (reference sequence). The V end lost 4 bases, the J end lost 7 bases, and 11 bases lay between the germline ends. This CDR3 is CASSPYQNGELFF. The CDR3 DNA is TGTGCCAGCAGCCCTTACCAAAACGGGGAGCTGTTTTTT.

V is TRBV7-2 and J is TRBJ1-4; no firm D call. Germline V gene data show CDR1 as SGHTA and CDR2 as FQGNSA. The CDR3 totals 14 residues. Trimming stripped 1 base from V and 4 bases from J, with 7 bases between. The CDR3, as DNA: TGTGCCAGCAGCTTAGACAGATATAATGAAAAACTGTTTTTT. This codes for CASSLDRYNEKLFF.

V is TRBV6-6 and J is TRBJ1-1; 9 bases line up with TRBD1. CDR3 length equals 16 residues. After removal of 8 bases from V and 1 base from J, the junction contained 11 bases not matched to a gene. Germline V gene lookup returns CDR1 MNHNY and CDR2 SVGAGI (reference sequence). The CDR3 reads CASCQDWTGANTEAFF. The CDR3 DNA sequence: TGTGCCAGCTGCCAAGACTGGACAGGGGCGAACACTGAAGCTTTCTTT.